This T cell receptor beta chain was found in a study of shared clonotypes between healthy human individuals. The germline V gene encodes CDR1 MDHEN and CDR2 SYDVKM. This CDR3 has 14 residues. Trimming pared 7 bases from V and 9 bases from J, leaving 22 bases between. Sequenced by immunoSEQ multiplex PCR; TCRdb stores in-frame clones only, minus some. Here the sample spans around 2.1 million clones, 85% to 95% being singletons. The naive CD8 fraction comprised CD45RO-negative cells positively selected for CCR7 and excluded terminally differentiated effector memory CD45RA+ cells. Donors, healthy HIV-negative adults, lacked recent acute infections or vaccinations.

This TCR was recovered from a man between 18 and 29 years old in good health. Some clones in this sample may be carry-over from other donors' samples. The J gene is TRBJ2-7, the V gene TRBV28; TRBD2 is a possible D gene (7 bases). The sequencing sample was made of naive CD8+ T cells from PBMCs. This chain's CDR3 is CASTYHIQGGGQYF. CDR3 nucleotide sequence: TGTGCCAGCACTTATCACATACAGGGCGGGGGGCAGTACTTC.